This T cell receptor (beta chain) is from a study of blood T cell repertoires in COVID-19. Study context: In each case, the material was cDNA or gDNA derived from T cells, B-cell-depleted T cells, or PBMCs.

TCRdb's table, derived via immunoSEQ multiplex PCR, lists solely in-frame clones and lacks some. The data contain fewer than 300,000 clones, 91% of them singletons. CDR1 is MNHNS, CDR2 SASEGT, per germline. This CDR3 is built from 14 residues. Between the trimmed V and J ends, which lost 0 bases and 5 bases, there was a span of 7 bases. This rearrangement joins TRBV6-1 to TRBJ1-4; no definite D call. The source is a woman in her twenties or thirties with COVID-19, enrolled during active disease. Sequencing was performed on peripheral blood. The CDR3 sequence: CASSEAGKNEKLFF. For the CDR3, the DNA is TGTGCCAGCAGTGAAGCCGGTAAAAATGAAAAACTGTTTTTT.